The 22 T cell receptor beta chains below come from one sample, sequenced in a study of blood T cell repertoires in COVID-19. Measured with immunoSEQ multiplex PCR; TCRdb has only the in-frame clones, and not every one. The sample lists 230,000 or so clones, 70% to 90% seen once, with about 2.5% in the top ten. Sequenced sample: PBMCs or T cells enriched from blood (not recorded which). The source of these receptors is a woman in her thirties or forties with acute COVID-19.

V usage is TRBV28 and J usage is TRBJ1-5; the D gene is possibly TRBD1 (6 bases). The CDR3 runs 18 residues. CDR1 MDHEN and CDR2 SYDVKM come from the germline V gene. Trimming took 4 bases from V and 2 from J, leaving 21 bases between them. The CDR3: CASSSPAGQSARNQPQHF. CDR3 sequence (DNA): TGTGCCAGCAGTTCCCCCGCCGGACAGTCGGCCCGCAATCAGCCCCAGCATTTT.

This clone was counted only a few times. The chain carries TRBV25-1 and TRBJ2-2; no reliable D call. The CDR3 covers 13 residues. V was shortened by 3 bases and J by 2 bases, with 4 bases between the two germline ends. The germline gives CDR1 MGHDK, CDR2 SYGVNS. The CDR3 spells CASSDTNTGELFF. CDR3 sequence (DNA): TGTGCCAGCAGTGATACAAACACCGGGGAGCTGTTTTTT.

The chain links TRBV2 to TRBJ2-2; the match to TRBD2 covers 11 bases. The V gene end was trimmed by 6 bases and the J gene end by 1 base; junction bases not matched to a gene: 4. CDR3 length: 16 residues. Germline V gene sequence: CDR1 SNHLY, CDR2 FYNNEI. CDR3 in amino acids: CASSRSGRGNTGELFF. The CDR3 DNA sequence: TGTGCCAGCAGCCGTAGCGGGAGGGGGAACACCGGGGAGCTGTTTTTT.

The chain links TRBV14 to TRBJ1-2; 8 nucleotides align to TRBD1. This CDR3 is built from 16 residues. The germline CDR1 and CDR2 sequences are SGHDN and FVKESK. V shed 4 bases and J 4 bases; nucleotides not matched to a gene: 11. The CDR3 coding sequence is TGTGCCAGCAGCCCACCCGGGACAGGAGTTTTCTATGGCTACACCTTC. The encoded protein is CASSPPGTGVFYGYTF. The variable domain in full, completed from reference TRBV14 and TRBJ1-2, reads EAGVTQFPSHSVIEKGQTVTLRCDPISGHDNLYWYRRVMGKEIKFLLHFVKESKQDESGMPNNRFLAERTGGTYSTLKVQPAELEDSGVYFCASSPPGTGVFYGYTFGSGTRLTVV.

The chain recombines TRBV11-3 with TRBJ1-1, with 8 bases lining up with TRBD1. This CDR3 has 18 amino acids. CDR1 SGHNT and CDR2 YENEEA come from the germline V gene. The junction had 13 bases not matched to a gene; V was cut back by 4 bases and J by 0 bases. The CDR3 here is CASSSILRDRYLNTEAFF. CDR3 bases: TGTGCCAGCAGCTCGATTTTGCGGGACAGGTATTTGAACACTGAAGCTTTCTTT.

The chain has TRBV11-2 and TRBJ2-7, with a possible D match to TRBD2 (6 bases). The CDR3 length is 16 residues. Germline V lookup: CDR1 SGHAT, CDR2 FQNNGV. V shed 0 bases and J shed 6 bases, with 18 bases lying between them. The CDR3 loop is CASSLEGGAIWLEQYF. Written as DNA, the CDR3 is TGTGCCAGCAGCTTAGAGGGCGGGGCCATATGGCTCGAGCAGTACTTC.

The chain uses TRBV7-2 and TRBJ1-5; no clear D. The V end was cut by 3 bases, the J end by 2 bases, with 11 bases between. Germline V gives CDR1 SGHTA, CDR2 FQGNSA. The CDR3 is 15 residues long. The CDR3 DNA follows: TGTGCCAGCAGCTTGCTGACCGAGGGCAATCAGCCCCAGCATTTT. It translates to CASSLLTEGNQPQHF.

This clone was detected only once. The chain employs TRBV5-1 and TRBJ1-3; a possible D gene is TRBD1 (6 bases). V was cut by 4 bases and J by 2 bases, with 10 bases left in between. CDR1 SGHRS and CDR2 YFSETQ come from the germline V gene. The CDR3 sequence is 14 residues long. The CDR3 spells CASSITGTGNTIYF. CDR3 DNA sequence: TGCGCCAGCAGCATTACAGGGACTGGAAACACCATATATTTT.

The chain is built from TRBV9 and TRBJ2-7; D might be TRBD1 (6 bases). V was trimmed by 4 bases and J by 6 bases, leaving 17 bases between them. The CDR3 has 14 residues. CDR1 is SGDLS and CDR2 is YYNGEE in the germline V gene. CDR3 protein: CASSLNRVPSEQYF. Written as DNA, the CDR3 is TGTGCCAGCAGCCTCAACAGGGTCCCGTCCGAGCAGTACTTC.

In its sample, this clone was seen once. The V and J genes are TRBV19 and TRBJ1-3; the D is unclear. Germline V CDR1 and CDR2: LNHDA, SQIVND (reference sequence). CDR3 length: 16 residues. The ends were cut back, 1 base at V and 0 bases at J, with 10 bases in the middle. The CDR3 DNA is TGTGCCAGTAGTATAGGTCTGCGGATCTCTGGAAACACCATATATTTT. Translated: CASSIGLRISGNTIYF.

The chain carries TRBV4-2 and TRBJ1-2, with a tentative D call TRBD1 (5 bases). The V end lost 1 base, the J end lost 6 bases, and 15 bases lay between the germline ends. The CDR3 has 15 amino acids. Looked up from germline, CDR1 is LGHNA and CDR2 is YNFKEQ. This CDR3 reads CASSQVERLGHGYTF. The CDR3 nucleotides read TGTGCCAGCAGCCAAGTTGAAAGGTTGGGGCATGGCTACACCTTC.

The rearrangement links TRBV11-3 to TRBJ1-1, with D hard to call. The CDR3 spans 15 residues. Between the trimmed V and J ends, which lost 7 bases and 3 bases, there was a span of 18 bases. Per germline, CDR1 SGHNT and CDR2 YENEEA. CDR3 coding DNA: TGTGCCAGCATCCCGGGCCTACGCGGGGACACTGAAGCTTTCTTT. As protein: CASIPGLRGDTEAFF. Full variable domain (outside the CDR3, taken from reference TRBV11-3 and TRBJ1-1): EAGVVQSPRYKIIEKKQPVAFWCNPISGHNTLYWYLQNLGQGPELLIRYENEEAVDDSQLPKDRFSAERLKGVDSTLKIQPAELGDSAVYLCASIPGLRGDTEAFFGQGTRLTVV.

The genes are TRBV9 and TRBJ2-3, with 13 bases lining up with TRBD2. This CDR3 has 17 residues. Trimming cost V 3 bases and J 2 bases; bases outside gene matches: 6. CDR1 SGDLS and CDR2 YYNGEE come from the germline V gene. The CDR3 loop is CASSGGTSGTVTDTQYF. For the CDR3, the DNA is TGTGCCAGCAGCGGGGGGACTAGCGGGACAGTCACAGATACGCAGTATTTT.

This clone was observed once. This chain links TRBV5-4 with TRBJ2-3; 8 bases map to TRBD1. The CDR3 loop spans 15 amino acids. The J segment lost 1 base and the V segment lost 4 bases, leaving 5 bases of the junction unmatched. The V gene's germline CDR1 is SGHNT and CDR2 YYREEE (reference sequence). DNA of the CDR3: TGTGCCAGCAGCCCGGGGACAGGTCGCACAGATACGCAGTATTTT. Protein sequence: CASSPGTGRTDTQYF.

This chain connects TRBV3-1 (or the pseudogene TRBV3-2) to TRBJ2-3; TRBD2 matches 7 bases. The CDR3 loop spans 17 amino acids. Per germline, CDR1 LGHDT and CDR2 YNNKEL (reference sequence). V was clipped by 0 bases and J by 4 bases; unmatched bases: 10. CDR3 in amino acids: CASSQDRGGRSSDTQYF. The CDR3 nucleotides read TGTGCCAGCAGCCAAGATCGAGGCGGGAGAAGCTCAGATACGCAGTATTTT.

The chain uses TRBV11-2 and TRBJ2-2; possibly TRBD1 for D (6 bases). Germline CDR1 SGHAT, CDR2 FQNNGV. CDR3 length equals 15 residues. Trimming left V 5 bases short and J 5 bases short, with 15 bases between. The CDR3 is CASSPPGHGTGELFF. CDR3 DNA: TGTGCCAGCAGCCCCCCGGGACACGGTACCGGGGAGCTGTTTTTT.

The V and J genes are TRBV19 and TRBJ1-1; D is unresolved. The germline CDR1 and CDR2 sequences are LNHDA and SQIVND (reference sequence). The V end was cut by 1 base, the J end by 3 bases, with 6 bases between. CDR3 length equals 13 residues. CDR3 DNA sequence: TGTGCCAGTAGTATAGCGCAGGACACTGAAGCTTTCTTT. Amino acid sequence: CASSIAQDTEAFF.

The chain joins TRBV7-8 to TRBJ2-3, with TRBD1 matching over 11 bases. Trimming at V came to 4 bases and at J to 0 bases, leaving 3 bases not matched to a gene. Per germline, CDR1 SGHVS and CDR2 FQNEAQ. The CDR3 consists of 16 residues. The CDR3 is CASSSRDRGSTDTQYF. The CDR3 DNA sequence: TGTGCCAGCAGCTCCCGGGACAGGGGGAGCACAGATACGCAGTATTTT. The whole variable domain, filled in from reference TRBV7-8 and TRBJ2-3, reads GAGVSQSPRYKVAKRGQDVALRCDPISGHVSLFWYQQALGQGPEFLTYFQNEAQLDKSGLPSDRFFAERPEGSVSTLKIQRTQQEDSAVYLCASSSRDRGSTDTQYFGPGTRLTVL.

The chain links TRBV27 to TRBJ1-5; D may be TRBD1 (5 bases). This CDR3 has 13 residues. CDR1 and CDR2 (germline): MNHEY, SMNVEV (reference sequence). V dropped 8 bases and J dropped 5 bases, with 13 bases sitting between them. DNA for the CDR3: TGTGCCAGCCGAGGAGGGGTCCATCAGCCCCAGCATTTT. This encodes CASRGGVHQPQHF.

The chain links TRBV7-9 to TRBJ2-2, with 9 bases that match TRBD1. The ends lost 6 bases at V and 4 bases at J; junction bases unmatched: 9. The germline V gene has CDR1 SEHNR and CDR2 FQNEAQ (reference sequence). This CDR3 comprises 16 residues. CDR3 protein: CASRSRDRAFTGELFF. CDR3 DNA: TGTGCCAGCAGATCCCGGGACAGGGCTTTCACCGGGGAGCTGTTTTTT.

The gene calls are TRBV20-1 and TRBJ2-3; 9 positions match TRBD2. J lost 9 bases, V lost 6 bases, and 4 bases had no gene match. This CDR3 is 11 amino acids long. Germline CDR1 DFQATT, CDR2 SNEGSKA (reference sequence). The CDR3 reads CSADLAGTQYF. CDR3 in DNA: TGCAGTGCAGACCTAGCGGGGACGCAGTATTTT.

V is TRBV19 and J is TRBJ1-5; 7 positions match TRBD1. Germline V gene lookup returns CDR1 LNHDA and CDR2 SQIVND (reference sequence). J gave up 0 bases and V 6 bases, and 14 bases lay outside the gene matches. The CDR3 totals 18 residues. CDR3 region: CASRSERDRGYSNQPQHF. The CDR3 DNA sequence: TGTGCCAGTAGGTCGGAAAGGGACAGAGGATATAGCAATCAGCCCCAGCATTTT.